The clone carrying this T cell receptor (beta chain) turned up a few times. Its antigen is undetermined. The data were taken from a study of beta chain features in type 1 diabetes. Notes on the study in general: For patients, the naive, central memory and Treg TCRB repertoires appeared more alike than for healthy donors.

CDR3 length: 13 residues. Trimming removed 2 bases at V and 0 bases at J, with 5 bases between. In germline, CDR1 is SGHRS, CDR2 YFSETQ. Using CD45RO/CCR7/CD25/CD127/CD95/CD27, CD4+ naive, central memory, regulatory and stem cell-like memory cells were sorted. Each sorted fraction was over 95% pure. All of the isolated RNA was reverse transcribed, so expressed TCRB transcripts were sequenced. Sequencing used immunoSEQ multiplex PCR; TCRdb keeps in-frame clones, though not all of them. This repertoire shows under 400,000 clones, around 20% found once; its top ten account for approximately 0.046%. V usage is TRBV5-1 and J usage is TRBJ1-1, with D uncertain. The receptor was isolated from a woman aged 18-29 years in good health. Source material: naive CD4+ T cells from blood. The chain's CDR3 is CASSFNMNTEAFF. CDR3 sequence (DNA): TGCGCCAGCAGCTTTAACATGAACACTGAAGCTTTCTTT.